These 17 T cell receptor beta chains originate from one sample sequenced in a study of T cell repertoires in cytomegalovirus infection. Their recognized antigens are unknown. TCRdb reanalysed the reads using MiXCR and keeps one entry per CDR3 protein. The data hold 110,000 to 150,000 distinct CDR3 sequences, with approximately 30% observed a single time. The sample consisted of CD8+ T cells from cultured PBMCs, taken from culture after CMV antigen stimulation. The receptor set was obtained from a human donor in good health (CMV status not recorded). Some clones in this sample may be carry-over from other donors' samples.

Concerning this clonotype: An end of the junction differs from the germline gene, which may be a read error. This sequence joins TRBV28 and TRBJ2-2; 11 nucleotides match TRBD2. The CDR3 sequence is 16 residues long. Germline loops: CDR1 MDHEN, CDR2 SYDVKM. The CDR3 sequence is CASSSRLAGSTEELFF. The CDR3 coding sequence is TGTGCCAGCAGTTCGCGACTAGCGGGGAGCACCGAGGAGCTGTTTTTT.

J is TRBJ1-1 and V is TRBV24-1; D is perhaps TRBD1 (6 bases). The CDR3 is 17 residues long. The V gene's germline CDR1 is KGHDR and CDR2 SFDVKD. V lost 3 bases and J lost 4, with 20 bases in between. CDR3: CATSDEQQGLQFTEAFF. DNA for the CDR3: TGTGCCACCAGTGATGAACAACAGGGTTTGCAGTTCACTGAAGCTTTCTTT.

This clonotype was counted only a few times. The V call is TRBV7-9, the J call TRBJ2-2; tentatively, D is TRBD1 (6 bases). Trimming removed 5 bases from V and 0 bases from J, with 13 bases in between. The CDR3 consists of 16 residues. CDR1 is SEHNR and CDR2 is FQNEAQ in the germline V gene (reference sequence). CDR3 nucleotide sequence: TGTGCCAGCAGCCCAAAAGAGGGGGCGAACACCGGGGAGCTGTTTTTT. Its translation is CASSPKEGANTGELFF.

The chain employs TRBV19 and TRBJ1-2, with D possibly matching TRBD1 (6 bases). Trimming took 7 bases from V and 7 from J, leaving 16 bases between them. CDR1 is LNHDA, CDR2 SQIVND, per germline (reference sequence). This CDR3 has 13 residues. CDR3 loop: CASTSWGAGGYTF. DNA of the CDR3: TGTGCCAGTACCTCCTGGGGGGCCGGTGGCTACACCTTC. Full variable domain (rest looked up from reference TRBV19 and TRBJ1-2): DGGITQSPKYLFRKEGQNVTLSCEQNLNHDAMYWYRQDPGQGLRLIYYSQIVNDFQKGDIAEGYSVSREKKESFPLTVTSAQKNPTAFYLCASTSWGAGGYTFGSGTRLTVV.

The genes are TRBV28 and TRBJ1-1; D perhaps matches TRBD1 (5 bases). CDR3 length equals 14 residues. Per the germline V gene, CDR1 is MDHEN and CDR2 is SYDVKM. V gave up 7 bases and J gave up 0 bases, with 12 bases separating them. The CDR3 here is CASNPAGLNTEAFF. CDR3 in DNA: TGTGCCAGCAACCCGGCAGGGCTGAACACTGAAGCTTTCTTT. The full variable domain, rest sourced from reference TRBV28 and TRBJ1-1, is DVKVTQSSRYLVKRTGEKVFLECVQDMDHENMFWYRQDPGLGLRLIYFSYDVKMKEKGDIPEGYSVSREKKERFSLILESASTNQTSMYLCASNPAGLNTEAFFGQGTRLTVV.

In regard to this clonotype: At one end, the junction sequence differs from germline, possibly due to a read error. DNA of the CDR3: TGTGTCAGCAGCTTCCCTGGAGGGACAGGGCCCCGGGAGCTGTTTTTT. Translated, it gives CVSSFPGGTGPRELFF. The chain is built from TRBV7-9 and TRBJ2-2; 9 nucleotides align to TRBD1. The germline gives CDR1 SEHNR, CDR2 FQNEAQ (reference sequence). This CDR3 contains 16 residues.

This clonotype was counted ten times or more. J is TRBJ1-4 and V is TRBV7-2; D is perhaps TRBD1 (6 bases). Trimming cost V 1 base and J 4 bases, with 13 bases left between them. Germline-derived CDR1 and CDR2 are SGHTA and FQGNSA. The CDR3 covers 16 residues. DNA for the CDR3: TGTGCCAGCAGCTTAGAAGTTACCAGGGGTAATGAAAAACTGTTTTTT. Its protein product is CASSLEVTRGNEKLFF.

The sample holds a few counts of this clonotype. V and J are TRBV6-1 and TRBJ1-6, with D hard to call. Germline CDR1 MNHNS, CDR2 SASEGT. The CDR3 length is 16 residues. V was clipped by 7 bases and J by 0 bases, with 13 bases between them. The CDR3 here is CASTLTAGSYNSPLHF. CDR3 DNA sequence: TGTGCCAGCACTTTGACGGCGGGCTCCTATAATTCACCCCTCCACTTT.

This clonotype showed up many times. V gene TRBV7-3 combines with J gene TRBJ2-1, with TRBD1 matching 7 bases. V was pared by 3 bases and J by 3 bases, with 11 bases of the junction left unmatched. This CDR3 spans 17 amino acids. Germline V gene lookup returns CDR1 SGHTA and CDR2 FQGTGA. The chain's CDR3 is CASSFSPTGINYNEQFF. In DNA, the CDR3 is TGTGCCAGCAGCTTTTCCCCGACAGGGATAAACTACAATGAGCAGTTCTTC. The whole variable domain, filled in from reference TRBV7-3 and TRBJ2-1, reads GAGVSQTPSNKVTEKGKYVELRCDPISGHTALYWYRQSLGQGPEFLIYFQGTGAADDSGLPNDRFFAVRPEGSVSTLKIQRTERGDSAVYLCASSFSPTGINYNEQFFGPGTRLTVL.

This clonotype has more than one count but fewer than ten. The chain has TRBV12-3 or TRBV12-4 and TRBJ1-5; 9 nucleotides agree with TRBD1. The V segment lost 6 bases and the J segment 6 bases; nucleotides outside the gene matches: 6. This CDR3 is 14 amino acids long. CDR3 region: CASRDTGGFQPQHF. The CDR3 DNA sequence: TGTGCCAGCAGGGATACAGGGGGCTTTCAGCCCCAGCATTTT.

This clonotype was recorded many times. The chain combines TRBV5-6 with TRBJ2-7; D ambiguous. The germline V gene has CDR1 SGHDT and CDR2 YYEEEE. Trimming stripped 1 base from V and 1 base from J, with 12 bases between. This CDR3 is 15 amino acids long. Here the CDR3 DNA reads TGTGCCAGCAGCTTGTCTGGCGGCGGATCCTACGAGCAGTACTTC. This codes for CASSLSGGGSYEQYF.

Only a few counts were recorded for this clonotype. V gene TRBV20-1 combines with J gene TRBJ2-1; D perhaps matches TRBD2 (6 bases). V lost 0 bases to trimming and J lost 7 bases, with 13 bases between them. CDR1 and CDR2 (germline): DFQATT, SNEGSKA (reference sequence). CDR3 size: 14 residues. CDR3 protein: CSAREGLGRNEQFF. CDR3 nucleotides: TGCAGTGCTAGAGAGGGACTTGGGAGGAATGAGCAGTTCTTC.

The table lists this clonotype with a few counts. This chain links TRBV7-6 with TRBJ2-7, with a weak D call TRBD1 (6 bases). Germline V CDR1 and CDR2: SGHVS, FNYEAQ. Trimming cost V 0 bases and J 3 bases, with 12 bases left between them. This CDR3 comprises 15 residues. The DNA for the CDR3 is TGTGCCAGCAGCTTAGCACAGGGAAAGGGCTACGAGCAGTACTTC. Translated, it gives CASSLAQGKGYEQYF.

This clonotype was picked up many times. The chain carries TRBV7-2 and TRBJ2-7; unclear D gene. V was cut by 10 bases and J by 6 bases, with 19 bases left in between. The CDR3 has 13 residues. The germline CDR1 and CDR2 sequences are SGHTA and FQGNSA. In nucleotides, the CDR3 is TGTGCCACTCTTCAAGGTGGGGTTGGCGAGCAGTACTTC. Translating it yields CATLQGGVGEQYF.

This rearrangement joins TRBV2 to TRBJ2-3; a weak D match, TRBD2 (5 bases). Germline CDR1 reads SNHLY; CDR2 reads FYNNEI. The CDR3 runs to 19 residues. Trimming left V 1 base short and J 1 base short, with 21 bases between. The CDR3 DNA reads as TGTGCCAGCAGTGAAGGTCTAGCCCAATTCAACTTCCGCACAGATACGCAGTATTTT. This translates into CASSEGLAQFNFRTDTQYF.

This clonotype occurred a few times. The chain recombines TRBV7-9 with TRBJ2-7; 8 bases match TRBD1. Looked up from germline, CDR1 is SEHNR and CDR2 is FQNEAQ (reference sequence). V gave up 2 bases and J gave up 5 bases; unmatched junction bases: 8. The CDR3 length is 15 residues. The CDR3 reads CASSLIRDRGHEQYF. Written as DNA, the CDR3 is TGTGCCAGCAGCTTAATCCGAGACAGGGGACACGAGCAGTACTTC.

There are a few counts of this clonotype. The chain carries TRBV15 and TRBJ2-1; TRBD2 matches at 10 bases. J was trimmed by 5 bases and V by 5 bases; bases with no gene match: 6. CDR3 length: 15 amino acids. CDR1 is LNHNV, CDR2 YYDKDF, per germline (reference sequence). CDR3 amino acids: CATSPERGGHNEQFF. CDR3 coding DNA: TGTGCCACCAGCCCTGAGCGGGGGGGCCACAATGAGCAGTTCTTC.